These 6 T cell receptor beta chains were all obtained from the same sample, sequenced in a study of neurological immune-mediated disorders. TCRdb redid the calling of the 5' RACE reads with MiXCR, one entry per CDR3 protein. The sample contains 20,000 to 25,000 distinct CDR3 sequences, roughly 15% of which appear only once. Sequences were obtained from PBMCs. The receptors stem from a female donor with HTLV-1-associated myelopathy (HAM/TSP).

This clonotype was recorded at least ten times. The V and J genes are TRBV2 and TRBJ2-7; TRBD1 might be the D (6 bases). The germline gives CDR1 SNHLY, CDR2 FYNNEI. The CDR3 length is 12 residues. V was trimmed by 8 bases and J by 1 base, leaving 9 bases between them. Written as DNA, the CDR3 is TGTGCCAGCGGAGGACAGTCCTACGAGCAGTACTTC. Its translation: CASGGQSYEQYF.

There are many counts of this clonotype. This chain joins TRBV3-1 and TRBJ1-1, with D tentatively TRBD1 (5 bases). V lost 4 bases and J 4 bases, leaving 13 bases between the germline ends. The germline V gene encodes CDR1 LGHDT and CDR2 YNNKEL (reference sequence). The CDR3 spans 14 residues. In DNA form, the CDR3 reads TGTGCCAGCAGCCCGCCAGGGTCTCGCACTGAAGCTTTCTTT. Its protein is CASSPPGSRTEAFF.

The sample holds many counts of this clonotype. J is TRBJ2-4 and V is TRBV7-9; 7 bases fit TRBD2. Germline V CDR1 and CDR2: SEHNR, FQNEAQ (reference sequence). The CDR3 runs 18 residues. V shed 1 base, J shed 0 bases, and the junction held 9 bases outside the gene matches. The CDR3 DNA sequence: TGTGCCAGCAGCTTAGTAGCTAGCGGCCATATAGCCAAAAACATTCAGTACTTC. It yields the protein CASSLVASGHIAKNIQYF.

In this sample, this clonotype turned up once. A read error may produce the germline difference seen at one junction end. V is TRBV3-1 and J is TRBJ1-1, with D possibly TRBD1 on 5 matching bases. Germline V lookup: CDR1 LGHDT, CDR2 YNNKEL (reference sequence). CDR3 size: 13 residues. The CDR3 region is CASSRTGDTEAFF. CDR3 in DNA: TGTGCCAGTAGCCGCACAGGAGACACTGAAGCTTTCTTT.

This clonotype was detected ten times or more. The chain recombines TRBV3-1 with TRBJ1-4; 10 bases are shared with TRBD1. The length of the CDR3 is 17 residues. Germline lookup yields CDR1 LGHDT and CDR2 YNNKEL (reference sequence). Germline trimming cut 5 bases from V and 8 bases from J; bases unmatched to any gene: 14. The CDR3 region has the DNA TGTGCCAGCAGCTACACCAAGCCCGGGACAGGGGACGAAAAACTGTTTTTT. Its protein is CASSYTKPGTGDEKLFF.

Remarks on this clonotype: A much larger clonotype is one base distant, so this may be a read error. The chain uses TRBV18 and TRBJ2-5; the D gene could be TRBD1 or TRBD2 (5 bases each). With 0 bases removed from V and 5 bases from J, the gap between germline ends came to 13 bases. The CDR3 has 15 residues. CDR1 and CDR2 (germline): KGHSH, LQKENI. This CDR3 is CASSPPPGQIETQYF. The CDR3 coding sequence is TGTGCCAGCTCACCACCGCCGGGGCAGATTGAGACCCAGTACTTC.